The 5 T cell receptor beta chains below come from one sample, sequenced in a study of early T cells in non-severe SARS-CoV-2 infection listed by TCRdb under 2021. Receptor libraries were prepared by 5' RACE. The reads were generated on a NextSeq 500. The raw public data were reprocessed by TCRdb itself: fastp quality trimming at Q25, MiXCR clonotype calling, in-frame beta chains only. Identical CDR3 protein sequences are pooled into one entry, listed with their most common genes and DNA. Here the sample has roughly 99,000 distinct CDR3 sequences; 8.5% to 14% occur a single time. About 7.6% of the sample comes from the top ten. Input material: whole blood. The origin of the receptors is an adult who was a healthcare worker with PCR-confirmed SARS-CoV-2 infection or an uninfected control (not recorded which).

Many counts were recorded for this clonotype. The chain employs TRBV12-3 or TRBV12-4 and TRBJ2-1; 12 bases match TRBD2. The CDR3 runs to 20 residues. The V and J ends lost 5 bases and 0 bases, in that order; junction bases with no gene match: 14. CDR3 DNA: TGTGCCAGCAGTCAAAGACTAGCGGGAGAGGAAGGACACTCCTACAATGAGCAGTTCTTC. Residues: CASSQRLAGEEGHSYNEQFF.

The rearrangement links TRBV14 to TRBJ2-7; 8 bases map to TRBD1. CDR1 and CDR2 from the germline V gene are SGHDN and FVKESK. The CDR3 covers 14 residues. Trimming at V came to 3 bases and at J to 4 bases, leaving 5 bases not matched to a gene. The DNA of the CDR3 is TGTGCCAGCAGCCACAGGACAGGGCAATACGAGCAGTACTTC. Translating gives CASSHRTGQYEQYF.

This clonotype was seen many times. This rearrangement joins TRBV29-1 to TRBJ2-2, with 7 bases matching TRBD1. V lost 6 bases and J lost 0; bases outside the gene matches: 7. Germline CDR1 and CDR2: SQVTM and ANQGSEA. This CDR3 spans 15 amino acids. CDR3 in amino acids: CSVSLGTANTGELFF. Written as DNA, the CDR3 is TGCAGCGTCTCACTGGGGACAGCGAACACCGGGGAGCTGTTTTTT.

This clonotype was counted many times. The chain's CDR3 is CASSYSTGGTEAFF. The CDR3 DNA is TGTGCCAGCAGTTACTCGACAGGTGGGACTGAAGCTTTCTTT. This sequence joins TRBV6-6 and TRBJ1-1; D may be TRBD1 (6 bases). In germline, CDR1 is MNHNY, CDR2 SVGAGI (reference sequence). V lost 0 bases and J lost 5, with 10 bases in between. The CDR3 sequence is 14 residues long.

About this clonotype itself: This clone may be a read error of a much larger clone one base away. The chain joins TRBV6-1 to TRBJ2-7, with 7 nucleotides matching TRBD1. From germline, CDR1 is MNHNS and CDR2 SASEGT. The CDR3 runs 13 residues. CDR3 DNA sequence: TGTGCCTGCAGTGACCCAGGGGGCTACGAGCAGTACTTC. The encoded protein is CACSDPGGYEQYF.